These T cell receptor beta chains were read from a single sample in a study of technical replicates of blood from several donors. Here immunoSEQ multiplex PCR was the method, and the copy in TCRdb shows in-frame clones only, minus some. Of some 56,000 clones listed, just under 95% are singletons. The sequencing sample was made of PBMCs. Source of these receptors: a human donor in good health. Some clones in this sample may be carry-over from other donors' samples. CDR3s include the opening cysteine and the closing phenylalanine or tryptophan. The D gene is left open where the match is weak. Only some rows state a clone size, as once, few, many or a class for expanded clones.

>TRBD2|TRBV9|once|TRBJ2-3
CASSGGLAGVTQYF
TGTGCCAGCAGCGGCGGACTAGCGGGAGTCACGCAGTATTTT
>.|TRBV18|.|TRBJ1-2
CASSPGSGGADGYTF
TGTGCCAGCTCACCAGGGAGCGGGGGCGCTGATGGCTACACCTTC
>TRBD1|TRBV15|.|TRBJ1-3
CATSSDRGPGNTIYF
TGTGCCACCAGCTCCGACAGGGGACCTGGAAACACCATATATTTT
>.|TRBV5-6|.|TRBJ1-2
CASSLTGTGYTF
TGTGCCAGCAGCTTAACAGGGACTGGCTACACCTTC
>.|TRBV6-5|.|TRBJ1-2
CASAKDSRGYTF
TGTGCCAGCGCGAAGGACAGCCGTGGCTACACCTTC
>TRBD1|TRBV6-5|.|TRBJ1-5
CASRGQGNQPQHF
TGTGCCAGCAGGGGACAGGGGAATCAGCCCCAGCATTTT
>TRBD1|TRBV11-2|.|TRBJ1-1
CASSPRTGTNTEAFF
TGTGCCAGCAGCCCGCGGACAGGGACGAACACTGAAGCTTTCTTT
>.|TRBV18|.|TRBJ2-3
CASTLTGISTDTQYF
TGTGCCAGCACTTTGACGGGAATTAGCACAGATACGCAGTATTTT
>TRBD1|TRBV6-1|.|TRBJ2-1
CASSGQGFAGEQFF
TGTGCCAGCAGTGGACAGGGTTTTGCCGGGGAGCAGTTCTTC
>TRBD2|TRBV5-1|.|TRBJ2-2
CASSFGLAGGATGELFF
TGCGCCAGCAGCTTCGGGCTAGCGGGAGGGGCCACCGGGGAGCTGTTTTTT
>TRBD1|TRBV7-9|once|TRBJ1-5
CASSSTGFGNQPQHF
TGTGCCAGCAGCTCGACAGGGTTTGGCAATCAGCCCCAGCATTTT
>.|TRBV5-6|.|TRBJ1-3
CASSLGGRSGNTIYF
TGTGCCAGCAGCTTGGGGGGCCGCTCTGGAAACACCATATATTTT
>TRBD2|TRBV5-6|.|TRBJ2-7
CASSLSGGSGVHEQYF
TGTGCCAGCAGCTTGTCCGGTGGTAGCGGGGTCCACGAGCAGTACTTC
>TRBD1|TRBV4-3|.|TRBJ1-5
CASSHGWDSDLEIDSNQPQHF
TGCGCCAGCAGCCACGGATGGGACAGCGATCTTGAAATTGATAGCAATCAGCCCCAGCATTTT
>TRBD1|TRBV7-9|.|TRBJ1-6
CASSKKQGANNSPLHF
TGTGCCAGCAGCAAAAAACAGGGGGCGAATAATTCACCCCTCCACTTT
>.|TRBV6-5|once|TRBJ1-2
CASSGGGSYGYTF
TGTGCCAGCAGTGGGGGGGGGAGCTACGGCTACACCTTC
>.|TRBV6-5|.|TRBJ1-2
CASNRDRRYTF
TGTGCCAGCAACCGGGATCGACGCTACACCTTC
>TRBD1|TRBV7-2|.|TRBJ2-7
CASSQGQGGEQYF
TGTGCCAGCAGCCAGGGACAGGGTGGGGAGCAGTACTTC
>.|TRBV21-1|.|TRBJ1-1
CASSKEATEAFF
TGTGCCAGCAGTAAGGAGGCTACTGAAGCTTTCTTT
>.|TRBV7-9|.|TRBJ2-3
CASSRDTDTQYF
TGTGCCAGCAGCCGGGACACAGATACGCAGTATTTT
>.|TRBV2|.|TRBJ2-7
CASSERTQRSYEQYF
TGTGCCAGCAGTGAAAGAACGCAGCGGTCCTACGAGCAGTACTTC
>.|TRBV11-3|.|TRBJ1-1
CASSLGRSNTEAFF
TGTGCCAGCAGCTTAGGCAGATCGAACACTGAAGCTTTCTTT
>.|TRBV27|.|TRBJ1-1
CASSLSPGGSTEAFF
TGTGCCAGCAGTTTATCTCCGGGTGGGTCGACTGAAGCTTTCTTT
>TRBD1|TRBV11-2|.|TRBJ1-1
CASRLGGPRGISEAFF
TGTGCCAGCAGATTAGGGGGCCCGAGAGGTATCTCTGAAGCTTTCTTT
>.|TRBV18|.|TRBJ2-3
CASSPVRVTDTQYF
TGTGCCAGCTCACCGGTGAGAGTCACAGATACGCAGTATTTT
>.|TRBV6-1|.|TRBJ2-1
CASRGSGIYNEQFF
TGTGCCAGCAGGGGCAGCGGCATATACAATGAGCAGTTCTTC
>TRBD2|TRBV5-1|.|TRBJ2-3
CASSRTSGAADTQYF
TGCGCCAGCAGCAGAACTAGCGGGGCGGCAGATACGCAGTATTTT
>.|TRBV9|.|TRBJ2-4
CASSTGLAKNIQYF
TGTGCCAGTTCTACAGGGCTAGCCAAAAACATTCAGTACTTC
>TRBD1|TRBV5-1|.|TRBJ1-1
CASIASTGSFTEAFF
TGCGCCAGCATTGCATCGACAGGGTCATTCACTGAAGCTTTCTTT
>TRBD2|TRBV5-1|.|TRBJ2-5
CASSFGRDQETQYF
TGCGCCAGCAGCTTCGGGAGGGATCAAGAGACCCAGTACTTC
>TRBD2|TRBV4-2|.|TRBJ2-7
CASSQDTLVSGGSYEQYF
TGTGCCAGCAGCCAAGATACTCTAGTTAGCGGGGGGTCCTACGAGCAGTACTTC